This TCR beta chain was identified in a study of PD-1 blockade in classical Hodgkin lymphoma. General study findings and limits: CD4+ TCR diversity climbed significantly by C4D1, unlike CD8+ TCR diversity.

Concerning this clone itself: Its matching antigen is unknown.

The CDR3 extends over 14 amino acids. Germline CDR1 and CDR2: MNHEY and SVGAGI. Unmatched junction bases numbered 1, after V lost 1 base and J lost 1 base. Every patient relapsed after autologous stem cell transplantation, and brentuximab vedotin exposure varied. Best response was recorded as complete response, partial response or progressive disease. TCRdb keeps only in-frame clones here, not all; method: immunoSEQ multiplex PCR. The data contain around 26,000 clones, roughly three quarters of them singletons. V is TRBV6-5 and J is TRBJ2-7, with 7 nucleotides matching TRBD1. The sequence was collected from a human donor with classical Hodgkin lymphoma. The sequences come from peripheral blood mononuclear cells (PBMCs), collected at baseline. CDR3 protein: CASSYWGQSYEQYF. The CDR3 DNA sequence: TGTGCCAGCAGTTACTGGGGACAGTCCTACGAGCAGTACTTC.